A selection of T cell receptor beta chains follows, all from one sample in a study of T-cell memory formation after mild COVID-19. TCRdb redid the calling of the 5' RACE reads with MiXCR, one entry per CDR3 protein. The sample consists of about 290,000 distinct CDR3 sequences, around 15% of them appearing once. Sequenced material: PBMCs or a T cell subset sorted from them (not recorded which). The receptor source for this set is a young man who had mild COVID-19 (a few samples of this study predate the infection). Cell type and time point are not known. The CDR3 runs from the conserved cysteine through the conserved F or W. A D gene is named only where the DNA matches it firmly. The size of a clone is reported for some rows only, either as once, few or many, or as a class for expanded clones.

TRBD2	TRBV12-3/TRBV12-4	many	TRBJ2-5	CASSLRGGETQYF	TGTGCCAGCAGTTTACGGGGGGGGGAGACCCAGTACTTC
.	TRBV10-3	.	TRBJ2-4	CAISGGTIAKNIQYF	TGTGCCATCAGTGGGGGGACGATAGCCAAAAACATTCAGTACTTC
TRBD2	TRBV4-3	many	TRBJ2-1	CASSQVRLSGGPHRNEQFF	TGCGCCAGCAGCCAAGTTCGACTAAGCGGGGGGCCCCACCGAAATGAGCAGTTCTTC
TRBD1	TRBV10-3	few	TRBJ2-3	CAIRGPGQGEDTQYF	TGTGCCATCAGGGGGCCCGGACAGGGGGAAGATACGCAGTATTTT
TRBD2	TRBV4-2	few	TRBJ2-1	CASSQPEGLAGDNEQFF	TGTGCCAGCAGCCAGCCCGAGGGACTAGCGGGGGACAATGAGCAGTTCTTC
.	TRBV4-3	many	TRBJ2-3	CASSQDRSGRTDTQYF	TGCGCCAGCAGCCAAGATCGTAGTGGCAGAACAGATACGCAGTATTTT
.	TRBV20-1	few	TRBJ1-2	CSARAPGGGYTF	TGCAGTGCTAGAGCCCCAGGAGGAGGCTACACCTTC
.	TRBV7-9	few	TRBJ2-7	CASSSGEVEEQYF	TGTGCCAGCAGCTCAGGGGAGGTGGAGGAGCAGTACTTC
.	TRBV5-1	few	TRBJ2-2	CASSSGRWRNTGELFF	TGCGCCAGCAGCTCAGGACGGTGGAGGAACACCGGGGAGCTGTTTTTT
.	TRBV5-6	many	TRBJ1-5	CASSLGLHQPQHF	TGTGCCAGCAGCTTGGGGCTACATCAGCCCCAGCATTTT
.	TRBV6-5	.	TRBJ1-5	CASRNRAGYSNQPQHF	TGTGCCAGCAGGAACAGGGCCGGATATAGCAATCAGCCCCAGCATTTT
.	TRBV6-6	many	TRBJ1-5	CASGPSDSNQPQHF	TGTGCCAGCGGACCCTCGGATAGCAATCAGCCCCAGCATTTT
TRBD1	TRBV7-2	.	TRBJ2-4	CASSPGQAKNIQYF	TGTGCCAGCAGCCCGGGACAGGCCAAAAACATTCAGTACTTC
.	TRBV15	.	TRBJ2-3	CATSSGQGGTDTQYF	TGTGCCACCAGCTCCGGGCAGGGTGGCACAGATACGCAGTATTTT
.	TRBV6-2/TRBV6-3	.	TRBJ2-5	CASSLIGRETQYF	TGTGCCAGCAGTTTAATCGGTCGAGAGACCCAGTACTTC
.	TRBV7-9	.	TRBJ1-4	CASSPVGNEKLFF	TGTGCCAGCAGCCCCGTAGGGAATGAAAAACTGTTTTTT